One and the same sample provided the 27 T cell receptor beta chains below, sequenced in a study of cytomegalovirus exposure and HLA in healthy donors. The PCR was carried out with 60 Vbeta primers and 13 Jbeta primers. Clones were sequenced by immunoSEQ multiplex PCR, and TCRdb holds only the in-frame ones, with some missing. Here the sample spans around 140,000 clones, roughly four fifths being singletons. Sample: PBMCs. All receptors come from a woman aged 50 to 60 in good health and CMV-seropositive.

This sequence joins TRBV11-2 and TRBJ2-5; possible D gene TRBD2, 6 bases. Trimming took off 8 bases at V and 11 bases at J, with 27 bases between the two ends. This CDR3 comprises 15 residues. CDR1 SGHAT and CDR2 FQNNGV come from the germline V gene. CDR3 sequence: CASRPVRGSPSEQYF. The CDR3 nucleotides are TGTGCCAGCCGGCCTGTCCGGGGGTCCCCCTCGGAGCAGTACTTC.

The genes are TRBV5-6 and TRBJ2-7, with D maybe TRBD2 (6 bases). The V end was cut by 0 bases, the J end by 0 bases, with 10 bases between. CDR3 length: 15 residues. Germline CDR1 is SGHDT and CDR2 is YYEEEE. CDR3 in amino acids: CASSLGGIVSYEQYF. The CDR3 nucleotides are TGTGCCAGCAGCTTGGGCGGGATCGTCTCCTACGAGCAGTACTTC.

CDR3: CASSLPSDTQYF. CDR3 in DNA: TGTGCCAGCAGCTTACCCTCAGATACGCAGTATTTT. The chain links TRBV11-2 to TRBJ2-3, with D unresolved. Germline loops: CDR1 SGHAT, CDR2 FQNNGV. The germline V and J ends were trimmed by 2 bases and 4 bases, with 4 bases remaining between them. The CDR3 runs to 12 residues. The entire variable domain, with the rest obtained from reference TRBV11-2 and TRBJ2-3, is as follows: EAGVAQSPRYKIIEKRQSVAFWCNPISGHATLYWYQQILGQGPKLLIQFQNNGVVDDSQLPKDRFSAERLKGVDSTLKIQPAKLEDSAVYLCASSLPSDTQYFGPGTRLTVL.

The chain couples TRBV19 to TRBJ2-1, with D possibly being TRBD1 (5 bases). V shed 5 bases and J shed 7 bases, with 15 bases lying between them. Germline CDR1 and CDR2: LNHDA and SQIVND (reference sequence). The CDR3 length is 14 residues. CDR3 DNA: TGTGCCAGTAGTGCAGGGTTGTTTTTGAATGAGCAGTTCTTC. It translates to CASSAGLFLNEQFF.

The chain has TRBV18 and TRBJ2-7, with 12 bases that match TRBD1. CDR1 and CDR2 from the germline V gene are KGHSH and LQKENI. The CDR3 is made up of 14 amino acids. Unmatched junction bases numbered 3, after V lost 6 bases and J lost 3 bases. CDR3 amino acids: CASSRDRGRYEQYF. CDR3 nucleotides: TGTGCCAGCTCCCGGGACAGGGGGCGCTACGAGCAGTACTTC. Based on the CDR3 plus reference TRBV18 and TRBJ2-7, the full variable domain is NAGVMQNPRHLVRRRGQEARLRCSPMKGHSHVYWYRQLPEEGLKFMVYLQKENIIDESGMPKERFSAEFPKEGPSILRIQQVVRGDSAAYFCASSRDRGRYEQYFGPGTRLTVT.

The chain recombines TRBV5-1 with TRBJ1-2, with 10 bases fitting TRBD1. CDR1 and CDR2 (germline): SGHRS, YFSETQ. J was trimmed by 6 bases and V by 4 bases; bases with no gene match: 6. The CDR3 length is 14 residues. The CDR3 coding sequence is TGCGCCAGCAGCGGGGGACAGGGGACGAATGGCTACACCTTC. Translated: CASSGGQGTNGYTF.

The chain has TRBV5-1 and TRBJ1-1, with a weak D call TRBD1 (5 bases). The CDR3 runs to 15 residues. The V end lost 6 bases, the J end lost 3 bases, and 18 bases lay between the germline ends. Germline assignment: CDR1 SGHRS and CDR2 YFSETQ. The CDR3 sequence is CASTSQSPRDTEAFF. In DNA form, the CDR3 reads TGCGCCAGCACGAGCCAGAGCCCCAGGGACACTGAAGCTTTCTTT.

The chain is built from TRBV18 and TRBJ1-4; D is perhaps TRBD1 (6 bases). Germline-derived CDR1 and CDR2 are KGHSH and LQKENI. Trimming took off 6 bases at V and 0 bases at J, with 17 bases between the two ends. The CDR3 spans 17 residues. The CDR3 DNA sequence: TGTGCCAGCTCCTCTAGAGGACAGATTGCAACTAATGAAAAACTGTTTTTT. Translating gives CASSSRGQIATNEKLFF.

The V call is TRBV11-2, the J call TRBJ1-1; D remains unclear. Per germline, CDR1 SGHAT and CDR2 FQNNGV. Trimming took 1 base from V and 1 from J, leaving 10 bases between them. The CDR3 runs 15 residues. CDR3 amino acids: CASSLVTNRNTEAFF. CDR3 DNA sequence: TGTGCCAGCAGCTTAGTTACCAATAGGAACACTGAAGCTTTCTTT.

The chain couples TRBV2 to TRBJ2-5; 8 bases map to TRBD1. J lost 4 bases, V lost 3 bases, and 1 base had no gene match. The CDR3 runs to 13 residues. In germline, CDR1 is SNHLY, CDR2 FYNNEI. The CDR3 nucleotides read TGTGCCAGCAGTGAGGACAGGGCAGAGACCCAGTACTTC. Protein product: CASSEDRAETQYF.

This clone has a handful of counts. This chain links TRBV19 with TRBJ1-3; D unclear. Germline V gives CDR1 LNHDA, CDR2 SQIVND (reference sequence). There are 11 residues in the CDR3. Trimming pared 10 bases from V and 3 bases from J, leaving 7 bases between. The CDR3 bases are TGTGCCACCCGAGTTGGAAACACCATATATTTT. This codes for CATRVGNTIYF.

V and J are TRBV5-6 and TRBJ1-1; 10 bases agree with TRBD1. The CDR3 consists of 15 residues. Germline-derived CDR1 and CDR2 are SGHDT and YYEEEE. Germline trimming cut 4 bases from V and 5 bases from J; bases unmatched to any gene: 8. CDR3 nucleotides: TGTGCCAGCAGCGCCGGGGACAGGGGATCGACTGAAGCTTTCTTT. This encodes CASSAGDRGSTEAFF. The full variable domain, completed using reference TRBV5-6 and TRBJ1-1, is DAGVTQSPTHLIKTRGQQVTLRCSPKSGHDTVSWYQQALGQGPQFIFQYYEEEERQRGNFPDRFSGHQFPNYSSELNVNALLLGDSALYLCASSAGDRGSTEAFFGQGTRLTVV.

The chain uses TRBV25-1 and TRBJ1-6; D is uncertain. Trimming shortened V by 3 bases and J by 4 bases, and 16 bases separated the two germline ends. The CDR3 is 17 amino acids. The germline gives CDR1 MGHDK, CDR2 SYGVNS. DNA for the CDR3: TGTGCCAGCAGTGACCCTACCCGAAGCGAATATAATTCACCCCTCCACTTT. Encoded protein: CASSDPTRSEYNSPLHF. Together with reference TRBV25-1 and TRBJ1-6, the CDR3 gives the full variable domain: EADIYQTPRYLVIGTGKKITLECSQTMGHDKMYWYQQDPGMELHLIHYSYGVNSTEKGDLSSESTVSRIRTEHFPLTLESARPSHTSQYLCASSDPTRSEYNSPLHFGNGTRLTVT.

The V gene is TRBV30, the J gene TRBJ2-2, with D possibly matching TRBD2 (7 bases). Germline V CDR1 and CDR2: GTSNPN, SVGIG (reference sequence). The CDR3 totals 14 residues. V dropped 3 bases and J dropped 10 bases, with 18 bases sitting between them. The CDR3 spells CAWSGGLGREELFF. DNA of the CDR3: TGTGCCTGGAGCGGGGGGCTTGGTCGTGAGGAGCTGTTTTTT.

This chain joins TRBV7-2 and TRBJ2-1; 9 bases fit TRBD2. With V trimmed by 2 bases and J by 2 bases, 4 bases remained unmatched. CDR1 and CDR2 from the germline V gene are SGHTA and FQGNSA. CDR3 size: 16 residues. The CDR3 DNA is TGTGCCAGCAGCTTATATGGCGGGGGGGCCTACAATGAGCAGTTCTTC. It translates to CASSLYGGGAYNEQFF.

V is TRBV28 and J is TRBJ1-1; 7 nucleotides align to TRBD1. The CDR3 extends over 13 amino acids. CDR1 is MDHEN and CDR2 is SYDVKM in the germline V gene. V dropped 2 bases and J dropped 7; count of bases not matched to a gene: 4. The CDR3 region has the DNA TGTGCCAGCAGTTTAGGGACAGTTTATGAAGCTTTCTTT. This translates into CASSLGTVYEAFF.

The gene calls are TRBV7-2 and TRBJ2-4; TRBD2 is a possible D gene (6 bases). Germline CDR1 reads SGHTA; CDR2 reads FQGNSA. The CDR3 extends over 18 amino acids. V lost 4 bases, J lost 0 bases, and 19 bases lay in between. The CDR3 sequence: CASSSRKAGTQAKNIQYF. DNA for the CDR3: TGTGCCAGCAGCTCCAGGAAAGCGGGCACACAAGCCAAAAACATTCAGTACTTC. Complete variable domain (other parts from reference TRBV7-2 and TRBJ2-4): GAGVSQSPSNKVTEKGKDVELRCDPISGHTALYWYRQSLGQGLEFLIYFQGNSAPDKSGLPSDRFSAERTGGSVSTLTIQRTQQEDSAVYLCASSSRKAGTQAKNIQYFGAGTRLSVL.

This CDR3 is CASSPGEKLFF. The CDR3 DNA sequence: TGTGCCAGCTCACCGGGCGAGAAACTGTTTTTT. The chain couples TRBV18 to TRBJ1-4; D unresolved. The germline gives CDR1 KGHSH, CDR2 LQKENI. This CDR3 has 11 residues. Trimming pared 3 bases from V and 11 bases from J, leaving 7 bases between.

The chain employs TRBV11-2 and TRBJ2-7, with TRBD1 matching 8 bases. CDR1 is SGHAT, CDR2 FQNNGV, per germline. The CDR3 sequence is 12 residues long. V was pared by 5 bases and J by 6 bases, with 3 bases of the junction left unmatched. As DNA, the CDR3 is TGTGCCAGCAGCCCGACAGGGGCCGAGCAGTACTTC. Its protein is CASSPTGAEQYF.

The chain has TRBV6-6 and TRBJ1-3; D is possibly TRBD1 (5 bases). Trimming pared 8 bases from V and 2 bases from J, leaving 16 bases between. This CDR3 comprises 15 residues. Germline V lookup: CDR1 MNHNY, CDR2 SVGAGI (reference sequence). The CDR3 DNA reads TGTGCCAGCCGTTCCCCTGGGGGGGCTGGAAACACCATATATTTT. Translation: CASRSPGGAGNTIYF.

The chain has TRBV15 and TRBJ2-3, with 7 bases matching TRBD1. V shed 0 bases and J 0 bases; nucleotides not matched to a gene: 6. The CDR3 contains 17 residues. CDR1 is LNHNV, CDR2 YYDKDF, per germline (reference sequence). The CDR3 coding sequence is TGTGCCACCAGCAGAGATAGGGACAGCTCTAGCACAGATACGCAGTATTTT. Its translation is CATSRDRDSSSTDTQYF. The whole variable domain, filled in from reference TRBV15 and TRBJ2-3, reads DAMVIQNPRYQVTQFGKPVTLSCSQTLNHNVMYWYQQKSSQAPKLLFHYYDKDFNNEADTPDNFQSRRPNTSFCFLDIRSPGLGDTAMYLCATSRDRDSSSTDTQYFGPGTRLTVL.

The DNA for the CDR3 is TGTGCCAGCAGCCAAGGTGTAACCTTAACCGGGACAGGCGCTTTCAAGCAGTACTTC. Amino acid sequence: CASSQGVTLTGTGAFKQYF. The chain recombines TRBV14 with TRBJ2-7; 8 bases are shared with TRBD1. Germline lookup yields CDR1 SGHDN and CDR2 FVKESK. V shed 1 base and J 8 bases; nucleotides not matched to a gene: 22. The CDR3 has 19 residues.

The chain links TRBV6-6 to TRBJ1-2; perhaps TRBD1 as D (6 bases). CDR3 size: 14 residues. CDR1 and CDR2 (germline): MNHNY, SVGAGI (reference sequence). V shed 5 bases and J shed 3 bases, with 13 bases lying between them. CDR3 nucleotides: TGTGCCAGCAGTACACAGGGTATGGACTATGGCTACACCTTC. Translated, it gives CASSTQGMDYGYTF.

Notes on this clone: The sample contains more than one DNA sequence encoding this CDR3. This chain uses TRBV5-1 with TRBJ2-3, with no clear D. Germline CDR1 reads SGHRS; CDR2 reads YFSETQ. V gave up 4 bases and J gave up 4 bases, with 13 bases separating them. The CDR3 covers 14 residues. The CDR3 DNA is TGCGCCAGCAGCGTGACTCGCTGGGCAGATACGCAGTATTTT. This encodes CASSVTRWADTQYF.

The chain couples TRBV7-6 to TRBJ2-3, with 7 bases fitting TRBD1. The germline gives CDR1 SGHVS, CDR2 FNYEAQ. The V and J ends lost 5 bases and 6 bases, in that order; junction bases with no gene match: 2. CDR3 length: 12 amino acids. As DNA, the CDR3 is TGTGCCAGCAGCAGACAGGGTGATACGCAGTATTTT. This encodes CASSRQGDTQYF.

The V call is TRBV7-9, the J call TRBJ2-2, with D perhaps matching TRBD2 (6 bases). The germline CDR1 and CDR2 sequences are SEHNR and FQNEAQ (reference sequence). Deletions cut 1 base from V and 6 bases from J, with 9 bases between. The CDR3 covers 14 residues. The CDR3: CASSLGGVAGELFF. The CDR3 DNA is TGTGCCAGCAGCTTAGGCGGGGTCGCCGGGGAGCTGTTTTTT.

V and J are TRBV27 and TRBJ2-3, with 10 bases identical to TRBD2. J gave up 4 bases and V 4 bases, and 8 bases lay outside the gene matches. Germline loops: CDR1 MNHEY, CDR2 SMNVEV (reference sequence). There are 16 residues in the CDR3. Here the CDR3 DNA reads TGTGCCAGCAGTTCGAATCTAGCGGGAGCCCCAGATACGCAGTATTTT. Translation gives CASSSNLAGAPDTQYF.